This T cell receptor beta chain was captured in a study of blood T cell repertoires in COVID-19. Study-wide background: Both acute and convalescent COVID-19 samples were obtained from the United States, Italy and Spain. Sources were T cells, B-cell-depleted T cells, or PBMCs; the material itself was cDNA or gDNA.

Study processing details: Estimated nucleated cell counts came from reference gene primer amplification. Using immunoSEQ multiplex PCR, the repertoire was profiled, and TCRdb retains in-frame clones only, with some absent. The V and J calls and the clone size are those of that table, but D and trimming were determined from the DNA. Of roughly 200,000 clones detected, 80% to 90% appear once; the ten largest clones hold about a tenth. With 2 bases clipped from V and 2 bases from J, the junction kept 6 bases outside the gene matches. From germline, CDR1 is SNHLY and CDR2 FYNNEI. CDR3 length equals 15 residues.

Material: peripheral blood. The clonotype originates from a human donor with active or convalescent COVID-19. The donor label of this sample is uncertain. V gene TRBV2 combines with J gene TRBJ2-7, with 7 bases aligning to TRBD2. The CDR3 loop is CASSEQAGIAYEQYF. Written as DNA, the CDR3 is TGTGCCAGCAGTGAACAAGCGGGAATAGCCTACGAGCAGTACTTC.